Below, 25 T cell receptor beta chains from the same sample are listed, as sequenced in a study of blood T cell repertoires in COVID-19. Produced via immunoSEQ multiplex PCR; TCRdb's table is partial and in-frame only. This sample has over 200,000 clones; 70% to 90% occur once, and the top ten carry over 2%. Sequenced: peripheral blood. These receptors were obtained from a woman aged 45-65 years with acute or convalescent COVID-19.

The V gene is TRBV2, the J gene TRBJ2-7; TRBD1 aligns across 7 bases. Per the germline V gene, CDR1 is SNHLY and CDR2 is FYNNEI. The CDR3 is 13 residues long. J was trimmed by 2 bases and V by 4 bases; bases with no gene match: 2. CDR3 in amino acids: CASSGQGTYEQYF. The CDR3 DNA is TGTGCCAGCAGTGGACAGGGAACCTACGAGCAGTACTTC.

The V and J genes are TRBV24-1 and TRBJ1-2, with 9 bases aligning to TRBD1. The germline CDR1 and CDR2 sequences are KGHDR and SFDVKD. Trimming removed 3 bases from V and 7 bases from J; junction bases left unmatched: 5. CDR3 length: 14 amino acids. In DNA form, the CDR3 reads TGTGCCACCAGTGATACAGGGGGCGTTGGTGGCTACACCTTC. This codes for CATSDTGGVGGYTF.

The V and J genes are TRBV28 and TRBJ1-2, with D possibly matching TRBD1 (6 bases). Trimming shortened V by 3 bases and J by 7 bases, and 18 bases separated the two germline ends. The germline CDR1 and CDR2 sequences are MDHEN and SYDVKM. The CDR3 loop spans 15 amino acids. CDR3 amino acids: CASSFGGGGVRGYTF. CDR3 in DNA: TGTGCCAGCAGTTTTGGGGGCGGAGGAGTGCGTGGCTACACCTTC.

The rearrangement links TRBV6-5 to TRBJ1-1; D ambiguous. Germline loops: CDR1 MNHEY, CDR2 SVGAGI. The CDR3 is 14 residues long. Trimming took 6 bases from V and 1 from J, leaving 12 bases between them. The CDR3 is CASSPVAGNTEAFF. CDR3 coding DNA: TGTGCCAGCAGCCCCGTGGCGGGGAACACTGAAGCTTTCTTT.

The rearrangement uses TRBV6-5 and TRBJ2-5, with TRBD1 matching 7 bases. The J segment lost 3 bases and the V segment lost 6 bases, leaving 7 bases of the junction unmatched. CDR3 length: 14 amino acids. Germline lookup yields CDR1 MNHEY and CDR2 SVGAGI. The CDR3 DNA follows: TGTGCCAGCAGAGACACAGGGGCGAAAGAGACCCAGTACTTC. Translating gives CASRDTGAKETQYF.

The chain recombines TRBV4-1 with TRBJ1-5, with no clear D. Trimming removed 0 bases at V and 4 bases at J, with 13 bases between. This CDR3 has 16 residues. Germline V gives CDR1 MGHRA, CDR2 YSYEKL. As DNA, the CDR3 is TGCGCCAGCAGCCAAGATCGGGGTTGGGAGAATCAGCCCCAGCATTTT. Encoded protein: CASSQDRGWENQPQHF.

This chain joins TRBV6-2 or TRBV6-3 and TRBJ2-2, with 8 bases lining up with TRBD2. Trimming at V came to 0 bases and at J to 7 bases, leaving 7 bases not matched to a gene. There are 16 residues in the CDR3. The V gene's germline CDR1 is MNHEY and CDR2 SVGEGT. CDR3 DNA sequence: TGTGCCAGCAGTTACTCGGACCCTCGGGAGGGCGGGGAGCTGTTTTTT. Translated: CASSYSDPREGGELFF.

This chain connects TRBV4-2 to TRBJ2-1; D possibly corresponds to TRBD2 (6 bases). The CDR3 runs 17 residues. Germline V gene lookup returns CDR1 LGHNA and CDR2 YNFKEQ. The ends were cut back, 1 base at V and 2 bases at J, with 15 bases in the middle. Here the CDR3 reads CASSQGRAGNPYNEQFF. CDR3 coding DNA: TGTGCCAGCAGCCAAGGAAGGGCGGGAAACCCCTACAATGAGCAGTTCTTC.

The chain has TRBV4-1 and TRBJ2-4; possible D gene TRBD2, 6 bases. CDR1 is MGHRA, CDR2 YSYEKL, per germline. V lost 4 bases, J lost 6 bases, and 19 bases lay in between. The CDR3 spans 16 residues. DNA of the CDR3: TGCGCCAGCAGCCGAGAGTCGGGAGCCCTTGGAAACATTCAGTACTTC. Its translation is CASSRESGALGNIQYF.

The chain uses TRBV18 and TRBJ2-3; the match to TRBD1 covers 8 bases. CDR3 length equals 14 residues. CDR1 KGHSH and CDR2 LQKENI come from the germline V gene. With V trimmed by 6 bases and J by 4 bases, 6 bases remained unmatched. CDR3 DNA sequence: TGTGCCAGCTCCGAAGAACAGGGGGCAGATACGCAGTATTTT. It codes for CASSEEQGADTQYF.

The gene calls are TRBV7-2 and TRBJ2-5, with 12 bases fitting TRBD2. CDR3 size: 16 residues. The V gene's germline CDR1 is SGHTA and CDR2 FQGNSA. The V and J ends lost 5 bases and 1 base, in that order; junction bases with no gene match: 5. Here the CDR3 reads CASSKPSGRAQETQYF. The DNA for the CDR3 is TGTGCCAGCAGCAAACCTAGCGGGAGGGCCCAAGAGACCCAGTACTTC.

The sample holds a few counts of this clone. The gene calls are TRBV7-6 and TRBJ2-1; 7 bases are a match to TRBD2. The length of the CDR3 is 16 residues. Trimming removed 4 bases from V and 4 bases from J; junction bases left unmatched: 10. Per germline, CDR1 SGHVS and CDR2 FNYEAQ. The CDR3 loop reads CASSSLGRELYNEQFF. CDR3 bases: TGTGCCAGCAGCTCCCTTGGGCGGGAGTTGTACAATGAGCAGTTCTTC.

The V call is TRBV7-9, the J call TRBJ2-7; possible D gene TRBD1, 5 bases. Germline CDR1 SEHNR, CDR2 FQNEAQ (reference sequence). The CDR3 runs to 15 residues. Trimming left V 2 bases short and J 4 bases short, with 15 bases between. The DNA for the CDR3 is TGTGCCAGCAGCTTACAGGGCGCAGGAAGGTACGAGCAGTACTTC. Protein product: CASSLQGAGRYEQYF.

This clone occurred a few times. The chain carries TRBV2 and TRBJ1-5, with unresolved D. The CDR3 is 14 residues long. V was shortened by 2 bases and J by 9 bases, with 14 bases between the two germline ends. Germline-derived CDR1 and CDR2 are SNHLY and FYNNEI. CDR3 sequence reads: CASSEYAGLVPQHF. CDR3 DNA sequence: TGTGCCAGCAGTGAATACGCGGGTCTGGTGCCCCAGCATTTT.

In this sample, this clone turned up once. The rearrangement joins TRBV7-9 to TRBJ2-1, with a weak D call TRBD2 (8 bases). Trimming took off 1 base at V and 8 bases at J, with 21 bases between the two ends. Germline V gene data show CDR1 as SEHNR and CDR2 as FQNEAQ (reference sequence). This CDR3 contains 17 residues. CDR3 coding DNA: TGTGCCAGCAGCTTAGAGGGGGCCGGGACTAGGGACGATGAGCAGTTCTTC. Its protein product is CASSLEGAGTRDDEQFF.

At least ten counts were recorded for this clone. The chain employs TRBV28 and TRBJ2-7; the match to TRBD1 covers 9 bases. The CDR3 loop spans 15 amino acids. Trimming cost V 4 bases and J 2 bases; bases outside gene matches: 6. CDR1 is MDHEN, CDR2 SYDVKM, per germline. This CDR3 is CASSSQGARAYEQYF. The CDR3 region has the DNA TGTGCCAGCAGTTCACAGGGGGCGCGGGCCTACGAGCAGTACTTC.

This chain connects TRBV7-8 to TRBJ2-3; no clear D. This CDR3 is built from 13 residues. Trimming left V 8 bases short and J 1 base short, with 10 bases between. Germline assignment: CDR1 SGHVS and CDR2 FQNEAQ. The CDR3 region is CASSIAGTDTQYF. The CDR3 region has the DNA TGTGCCAGCTCCATTGCGGGCACAGATACGCAGTATTTT. Full variable domain (remainder filled in from reference TRBV7-8 and TRBJ2-3): GAGVSQSPRYKVAKRGQDVALRCDPISGHVSLFWYQQALGQGPEFLTYFQNEAQLDKSGLPSDRFFAERPEGSVSTLKIQRTQQEDSAVYLCASSIAGTDTQYFGPGTRLTVL.

J is TRBJ1-2 and V is TRBV27; unclear D gene. The CDR3 length is 15 residues. The V and J ends lost 0 bases and 4 bases respectively, with 12 bases between them. Germline V lookup: CDR1 MNHEY, CDR2 SMNVEV (reference sequence). CDR3 in DNA: TGTGCCAGCAGTTTATCGGCGGTGGCAATCTATGGCTACACCTTC. Protein sequence: CASSLSAVAIYGYTF.

The chain is built from TRBV24-1 and TRBJ2-3, with TRBD2 as a possible D gene (5 bases). CDR3 length: 16 amino acids. The germline V gene has CDR1 KGHDR and CDR2 SFDVKD. The V end lost 3 bases, the J end lost 2 bases, and 14 bases lay between the germline ends. CDR3 sequence: CATSDPKPGYTDTQYF. The DNA of the CDR3 is TGTGCCACCAGTGATCCTAAACCGGGATACACAGATACGCAGTATTTT.

This clone was recorded a few times. The rearrangement links TRBV7-8 to TRBJ2-1; 9 positions match TRBD2. After removal of 5 bases from V and 3 bases from J, the junction contained 8 bases not matched to a gene. The germline V gene has CDR1 SGHVS and CDR2 FQNEAQ. The CDR3 spans 16 residues. The CDR3 loop reads CASSPDSGSDYNEQFF. CDR3 bases: TGTGCCAGCAGCCCAGATAGCGGGAGTGACTACAATGAGCAGTTCTTC.

This clone was detected only a few times. V usage is TRBV27 and J usage is TRBJ2-3; possible D gene TRBD1, 6 bases. The CDR3 length is 15 residues. V lost 4 bases and J lost 5, with 16 bases in between. Germline V gene data show CDR1 as MNHEY and CDR2 as SMNVEV (reference sequence). CDR3 in amino acids: CASSSPHREGDTQYF. The CDR3 DNA follows: TGTGCCAGCAGTTCACCTCACAGGGAAGGAGATACGCAGTATTTT.

The chain joins TRBV15 to TRBJ1-5, with unresolved D. CDR3 length: 14 residues. CDR1 is LNHNV, CDR2 YYDKDF, per germline (reference sequence). Deletions cut 0 bases from V and 6 bases from J, with 9 bases between. The CDR3 sequence: CATSRDIGGQPQHF. In DNA form, the CDR3 reads TGTGCCACCAGCAGAGATATCGGTGGTCAGCCCCAGCATTTT.

The CDR3 region is CASSRGQQETQYF. The CDR3 DNA reads TGTGCCAGCTCACGGGGACAGCAAGAGACCCAGTACTTC. This chain uses TRBV18 with TRBJ2-5; 7 bases are a match to TRBD1. Trimming took 4 bases from V and 2 from J; bases not matched to a gene: 1. CDR1 and CDR2 (germline): KGHSH, LQKENI. The CDR3 spans 13 residues.

The V and J genes are TRBV9 and TRBJ1-1, with TRBD1 as a possible D gene (5 bases). Germline-derived CDR1 and CDR2 are SGDLS and YYNGEE. The germline V and J ends were trimmed by 4 bases and 0 bases, with 13 bases remaining between them. The CDR3 totals 15 residues. CDR3 loop: CASSPRGRLNTEAFF. The CDR3 DNA follows: TGTGCCAGCAGCCCCCGGGGGAGATTGAACACTGAAGCTTTCTTT. Variable domain in full (rest from reference TRBV9 and TRBJ1-1): DSGVTQTPKHLITATGQRVTLRCSPRSGDLSVYWYQQSLDQGLQFLIQYYNGEERAKGNILERFSAQQFPDLHSELNLSSLELGDSALYFCASSPRGRLNTEAFFGQGTRLTVV.

The chain links TRBV5-1 to TRBJ2-6; possibly TRBD1 for D (6 bases). This CDR3 is built from 17 residues. Germline V gene data show CDR1 as SGHRS and CDR2 as YFSETQ. V was cut by 7 bases and J by 0 bases, with 17 bases left in between. CDR3 in amino acids: CASSHRVGSSGANVLTF. The CDR3 DNA follows: TGCGCCAGCTCTCACAGGGTAGGTTCCTCTGGGGCCAACGTCCTGACTTTC.